The entry below describes one T cell receptor beta chain. Its antigen is as yet unknown. This record comes from a study of T cells in Graves' hyperthyroidism and ophthalmopathy. Study at large: Peripheral blood was secured at the point of initial diagnosis, before any treatment. Regarding the study as a whole: For ophthalmopathy, model prediction preceded onset by a median roughly 6.3 months. Blood also carried most thyroid clonotypes expanded above 0.001.

Absence of ophthalmopathy progression within 18 months defined stable Graves' hyperthyroidism. Amplification of TCR beta CDR3 regions was performed using RNA transcripts as template. The HTBI primer set drove a first-round RT-PCR of the TCR CDR3. From the multiplex PCR reads, TCRdb called clonotypes with MiXCR, one entry per CDR3 protein. Seen here are about 560,000 distinct CDR3 sequences, approximately 15% observed once, and the top ten hold 18%. Germline V lookup: CDR1 MNHNS, CDR2 SASEGT. The CDR3 extends over 13 amino acids. V dropped 7 bases and J dropped 0 bases, with 9 bases sitting between them.

The V call is TRBV6-1, the J call TRBJ2-5, with no clear D. Sequenced material: blood. The sequence came from a woman in her late teens or twenties with Graves' hyperthyroidism. CDR3 sequence (DNA): TGTGCCAGCACCCTAAACTACCAAGAGACCCAGTACTTC. Residues: CASTLNYQETQYF.